A selection of T cell receptor beta chains follows, all from one sample in a study of blood T cell repertoires in COVID-19. Assay used: immunoSEQ multiplex PCR; TCRdb lists only in-frame clones, some missing. Of about 170,000 clones listed, approximately 83% were seen once; the top ten hold about 2.7%. The sample was peripheral blood. The receptors derive from a human donor with acute or convalescent COVID-19. The donor label of this sample is uncertain. Each CDR3 is given with its conserved first and last residue. D genes are given only for firm matches. Some rows mark clone size as missing; the rest say once, few, many or name a class of expanded clone.

-	-	TRBV29-1	TRBJ1-1	TGCAGCGTTGAAACAGGGTACACTGAAGCTTTCTTT	CSVETGYTEAFF
-	-	TRBV21-1	TRBJ1-5	TGTGCCAGCAGCACCCTACGGGACATTACCTATAGCAATCAGCCCCAGCATTTT	CASSTLRDITYSNQPQHF
TRBD1	-	TRBV7-9	TRBJ1-6	TGTGCCAGCAGCCACGGGACAGAATGGGGTTCACCCCTCCACTTT	CASSHGTEWGSPLHF
-	-	TRBV5-6	TRBJ2-2	TGTGCCAGCAGCTTTCGTGGCCCCGGGGAGCTGTTTTTT	CASSFRGPGELFF
TRBD1	-	TRBV6-6	TRBJ1-3	TGTGCCAGCAGCCCCGGGACAGGCAACTCTGGAAACACCATATATTTT	CASSPGTGNSGNTIYF
TRBD1	-	TRBV6-5	TRBJ1-1	TGTGCCAGCAGTTACCTACAGGGGGCCCCTGACACTGAAGCTTTCTTT	CASSYLQGAPDTEAFF
-	-	TRBV5-5	TRBJ1-5	TGTGCCAGCAGCCTGGCGGGGGGAGGCAATCAGCCCCAGCATTTT	CASSLAGGGNQPQHF
TRBD1	few	TRBV5-4	TRBJ1-2	TGTGCCAGCAGCCCACCGGGACAGGGGTCCCGTGTGGGCTACACCTTC	CASSPPGQGSRVGYTF
TRBD2	-	TRBV3-1/TRBV3-2	TRBJ2-7	TGTGCCAGCAGCCACAGCGGGAGCTCCTACGAGCAGTACTTC	CASSHSGSSYEQYF
-	-	TRBV30	TRBJ1-4	TGTGCCTGGAGGGCGACAGCTGCTAATGAAAAACTGTTTTTT	CAWRATAANEKLFF
TRBD1	-	TRBV5-5	TRBJ1-1	TGTGCCAGCAGCCCCCCGGACAGGGCGGCTGAAGCTTTCTTT	CASSPPDRAAEAFF
TRBD2	-	TRBV3-1/TRBV3-2	TRBJ2-3	TGTGCCAGCAGCCAGCCAGGCCTAGCGGCCTTAGATACGCAGTATTTT	CASSQPGLAALDTQYF
TRBD1	-	TRBV11-2	TRBJ2-2	TGTGCCAGCAGCCAATACGGACAGGGGGCTGCCGGGGAGCTGTTTTTT	CASSQYGQGAAGELFF
TRBD1	-	TRBV5-1	TRBJ2-3	TGCGCCAGCAGCTTGGACAGGGGGGCCACAGATACGCAGTATTTT	CASSLDRGATDTQYF
-	once	TRBV7-6	TRBJ1-6	TGTGCCAGCAGCTTTGACGGGGATTCACCCCTCCACTTT	CASSFDGDSPLHF
-	-	TRBV9	TRBJ1-1	TGTGCCAGCAGCCCCGGGGGGTGGAACACTGAAGCTTTCTTT	CASSPGGWNTEAFF
-	-	TRBV6-5	TRBJ2-1	TGTGCCAGCAGGGGGCGGGAAACTGAGCAGTTCTTC	CASRGRETEQFF
-	-	TRBV12-3/TRBV12-4	TRBJ1-1	TGTGCCAGCAGTTTGACCGGAGTGCGTACAGCTTTCTTT	CASSLTGVRTAFF
-	-	TRBV5-1	TRBJ2-3	TGCGCCAGCAGCTTGGGCGTCTTAGCCACAGATACGCAGTATTTT	CASSLGVLATDTQYF
TRBD1	many	TRBV6-5	TRBJ1-3	TGTGCCAGCAGCCCCGACAGGGCTGGAAACACCATATATTTT	CASSPDRAGNTIYF
-	-	TRBV5-6	TRBJ1-5	TGTGCCAGCAGCTTGTACGGGTTGGGGGGGCGCAATCAGCCCCAGCATTTT	CASSLYGLGGRNQPQHF
TRBD2	-	TRBV11-3	TRBJ2-3	TGTGCCAGCAGTAGCGGGGGGGCGTCGGGCACAGATACGCAGTATTTT	CASSSGGASGTDTQYF
-	-	TRBV30	TRBJ2-3	TGTGCCTGGAGCCTGCAGACAGATACGCAGTATTTT	CAWSLQTDTQYF
TRBD1	-	TRBV30	TRBJ2-7	TGTGCCTGGAGCCGACAGGGATCAGGCGAGCAGTACTTC	CAWSRQGSGEQYF
-	-	TRBV7-2	TRBJ2-7	TGTGCCAGCAGCTGGGTAGAGAGGGCTCCTCCCTACGAGCAGTACTTC	CASSWVERAPPYEQYF
-	-	TRBV24-1	TRBJ2-2	TGTGCCACCAGTGATTATACGGACAGCACCGGGGAGCTGTTTTTT	CATSDYTDSTGELFF
TRBD2	once	TRBV7-2	TRBJ2-3	TGTGCCAGCAGCTTAGCGTCTAGCGGAGCTAGCACAGATACGCAGTATTTT	CASSLASSGASTDTQYF
TRBD1	-	TRBV9	TRBJ2-2	TGTGCCAGCAGCCGACAGGGTACCGGGGAGCTGTTTTTT	CASSRQGTGELFF
-	few	TRBV28	TRBJ2-7	TGTGCCAGCAGTTCCCCCGGGGGGCGGTACGAGCAGTACTTC	CASSSPGGRYEQYF
TRBD2	-	TRBV5-1	TRBJ2-3	TGCGCCAGCAGCTTGGAGGTAGCGGGGGGCCCCATCCTTTTT	CASSLEVAGGPILF
TRBD2	-	TRBV11-3	TRBJ2-2	TGTGCCAGCACTAGCGGGATCACCGGGGAGCTGTTTTTT	CASTSGITGELFF
-	-	TRBV19	TRBJ1-6	TGTGCCAGTAGTATCCGGGGAGGAGACAGGACGGGGGGACCCCTCCACTTT	CASSIRGGDRTGGPLHF
TRBD1	-	TRBV11-2	TRBJ1-6	TGTGCCAGCAGCTTAGAGGGACAGAATAATTCACCCCTCCACTTT	CASSLEGQNNSPLHF
TRBD2	-	TRBV5-1	TRBJ2-7	TGCGCCAGCTCCGGAGAAGCGGGAGGGCCGAGAGAGCAGTACTTC	CASSGEAGGPREQYF
-	-	TRBV5-6	TRBJ1-2	TGTGCCAGCAGCTTGAGGTCGGGGGACTTCTATGGCTACACCTTC	CASSLRSGDFYGYTF
-	-	TRBV20-1	TRBJ2-5	TGCAGTGCTAGTTATGGGGGCCGTGAGACCCAGTACTTC	CSASYGGRETQYF
-	-	TRBV19	TRBJ2-2	TGTGCCAGTAGTATGGGGTCAGTGCGGCGGGGTAACACCGGGGAGCTGTTTTTT	CASSMGSVRRGNTGELFF
TRBD1	-	TRBV5-8	TRBJ1-2	TGTGCCAGCAGTTACGACAGGGGGCGCGTGGAAGGCTACACCTTC	CASSYDRGRVEGYTF
-	-	TRBV18	TRBJ1-2	TGTGCCAGCTCACTTACGGCGGAAGCTAACTATGGCTACACCTTC	CASSLTAEANYGYTF
TRBD2	-	TRBV3-1/TRBV3-2	TRBJ2-3	TGTGCCAGCAGCCAAACTAGCGGGGGATGGGATACGCAGTATTTT	CASSQTSGGWDTQYF
TRBD1	-	TRBV2	TRBJ1-2	TGTGCCAGCCTCGGGACAGGGCGTAATGGCTACACCTTC	CASLGTGRNGYTF
TRBD2	-	TRBV28	TRBJ2-1	TGTGCCAGCAGAAAGGGACTAGCGGGAGGAAGACTCTCCTACAATGAGCAGTTCTTC	CASRKGLAGGRLSYNEQFF
TRBD2	-	TRBV5-4	TRBJ2-5	TGTGCCAGCAGCAATTTCGGGCGGGGGGACCAAGAGACCCAGTACTTC	CASSNFGRGDQETQYF
TRBD1	-	TRBV5-1	TRBJ1-1	TGCGCCAGCAGCTCGACAGGGGGGGTTACTGAAGCTTTCTTT	CASSSTGGVTEAFF
TRBD1	-	TRBV14	TRBJ1-1	TGTGCCAGCAGCCAAGAGGCAGGGGGTGGGTATGGCACTGAAGCTTTCTTT	CASSQEAGGGYGTEAFF
TRBD2	-	TRBV12-5	TRBJ2-7	TGTGCTAGTGGTTTAACGACAGCGGGGGAGCAGTACTTC	CASGLTTAGEQYF
TRBD1	-	TRBV2	TRBJ2-3	TGTGCCAGCAGTCCGACAGGGTTCACAGATACGCAGTATTTT	CASSPTGFTDTQYF
-	-	TRBV6-1	TRBJ1-1	TGTGCCAGCACCTCCCGGGGGGCGGACACTGAAGCTTTCTTT	CASTSRGADTEAFF
-	-	TRBV3-1/TRBV3-2	TRBJ1-4	TGTGCCAGCAGCCAAGATAGTAGGGGAAGACTGTTTTTT	CASSQDSRGRLFF
-	-	TRBV28	TRBJ1-5	TGTGCCAGCAGTTTTTCGGGGGATGGGCCCCAGCATTTT	CASSFSGDGPQHF
TRBD2	-	TRBV5-1	TRBJ2-1	TGCGCCAGCAGCTTGGAAGCGGGGGGATACAATGAGCAGTTCTTC	CASSLEAGGYNEQFF
TRBD1	-	TRBV6-5	TRBJ1-1	TGTGCCAGCAGAACCGGACAGGTCAACACTGAAGCTTTCTTT	CASRTGQVNTEAFF
TRBD1	-	TRBV28	TRBJ1-2	TGTGCCAGCAGTACCCGACAGGGCAAAGGCTACACCTTC	CASSTRQGKGYTF
TRBD1	-	TRBV6-5	TRBJ1-6	TGTGCCAGCAGTCCGGGACAGGGTAATAATTCACCCCTCCACTTT	CASSPGQGNNSPLHF
-	-	TRBV2	TRBJ1-2	TGTGCCAGCAGTGCGGGGGATGGCTACACCTTC	CASSAGDGYTF
-	-	TRBV18	TRBJ2-7	TGTGCCAGCTCAGAACCGGGACTTACCTTCTACGAGCAGTACTTC	CASSEPGLTFYEQYF
-	-	TRBV6-5	TRBJ2-7	TGTGCCAGCAGTTACACTGTAGAGTACGAGCAGTACTTC	CASSYTVEYEQYF
-	few	TRBV3-1/TRBV3-2	TRBJ1-2	TGTGCCAGCAGCCAAAATGGGCGGGGCCCCGCGGGGCGCTACACCTTC	CASSQNGRGPAGRYTF
TRBD2	-	TRBV11-2	TRBJ2-1	TGTGCCAGCAGCTTAGATCTAGCGGGAGGCAATGAGCAGTTCTTC	CASSLDLAGGNEQFF